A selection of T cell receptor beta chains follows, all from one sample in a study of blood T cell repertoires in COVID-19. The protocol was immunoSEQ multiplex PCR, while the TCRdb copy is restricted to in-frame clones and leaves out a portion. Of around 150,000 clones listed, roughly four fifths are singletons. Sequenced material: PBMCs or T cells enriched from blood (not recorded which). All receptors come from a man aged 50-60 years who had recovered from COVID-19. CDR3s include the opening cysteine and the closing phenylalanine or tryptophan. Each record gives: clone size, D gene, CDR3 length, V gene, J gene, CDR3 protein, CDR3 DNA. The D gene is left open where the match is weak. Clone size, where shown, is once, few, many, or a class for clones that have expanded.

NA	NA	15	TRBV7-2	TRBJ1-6	CASSLQGSYNSPLHF	TGTGCCAGCAGCTTACAGGGCTCCTATAATTCACCCCTCCACTTT
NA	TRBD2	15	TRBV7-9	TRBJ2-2	CASSLVGTRAGELFF	TGTGCCAGCAGCTTAGTGGGGACTAGAGCCGGGGAGCTGTTTTTT
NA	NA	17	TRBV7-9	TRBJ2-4	CASSLVQGSSGKNIQYF	TGTGCCAGCAGCTTAGTTCAGGGGAGTTCGGGCAAAAACATTCAGTACTTC
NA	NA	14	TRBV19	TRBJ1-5	CASKEQGSNQPQHF	TGTGCCAGTAAAGAGCAGGGAAGCAATCAGCCCCAGCATTTT
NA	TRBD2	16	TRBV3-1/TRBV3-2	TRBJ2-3	CASSRPLTSGGNTQYF	TGTGCCAGCAGCCGCCCCCTGACTAGCGGGGGGAATACGCAGTATTTT
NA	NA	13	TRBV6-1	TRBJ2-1	CASSDTRYNEQFF	TGTGCCAGCAGTGATACTCGCTACAATGAGCAGTTCTTC
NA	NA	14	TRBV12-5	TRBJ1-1	CASALGPGGPEAFF	TGTGCTAGTGCCTTGGGTCCAGGAGGCCCTGAAGCTTTCTTT
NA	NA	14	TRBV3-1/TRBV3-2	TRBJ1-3	CASSQWGPGNTIYF	TGTGCCAGCAGCCAGTGGGGGCCTGGAAACACCATATATTTT
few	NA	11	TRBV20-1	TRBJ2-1	CSARDFPEQFF	TGCAGTGCTCGGGACTTCCCGGAGCAGTTCTTC
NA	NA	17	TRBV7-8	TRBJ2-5	CASSLKGVDSLSGTQYF	TGTGCCAGCAGCTTAAAGGGGGTAGACAGTCTATCGGGTACCCAGTACTTC
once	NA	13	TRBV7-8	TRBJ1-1	CASVPQGYTEAFF	TGTGCCAGCGTTCCACAGGGTTACACTGAAGCTTTCTTT
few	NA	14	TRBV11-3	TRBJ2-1	CASRSASEYNEQFF	TGTGCCAGCAGGTCCGCTAGCGAGTACAATGAGCAGTTCTTC
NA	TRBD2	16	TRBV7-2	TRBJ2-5	CASSLAMAGGQETQYF	TGTGCCAGCAGCTTAGCGATGGCGGGGGGGCAAGAGACCCAGTACTTC
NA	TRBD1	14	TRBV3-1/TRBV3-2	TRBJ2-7	CASSRPDRGTKQYF	TGTGCCAGCAGCCGGCCGGACAGGGGCACAAAGCAGTACTTC
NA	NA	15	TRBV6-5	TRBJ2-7	CASSYSTGRDYEQYF	TGTGCCAGCAGTTACTCCACAGGGAGGGATTACGAGCAGTACTTC
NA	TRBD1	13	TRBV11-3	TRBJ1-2	CASSLVGTDGYTF	TGTGCCAGCAGCTTAGTCGGGACAGATGGCTACACCTTC